The 14 T cell receptor beta chains given below trace back to one sample, sequenced in a study of cytomegalovirus exposure and HLA in healthy donors. This PCR relied on a set of 60 Vbeta primers and 13 Jbeta primers. Profiled with immunoSEQ multiplex PCR; TCRdb holds only in-frame clones, not every one. Among roughly 90,000 clones listed, around 79% were seen once. The sample comprised PBMCs. These receptor sequences come from a middle-aged woman in good health and CMV-seropositive.

This chain links TRBV28 with TRBJ2-1, with 10 positions matching TRBD2. The trim removed 6 bases at V and 3 bases at J, leaving 5 bases unmatched. CDR3 length: 15 residues. From germline, CDR1 is MDHEN and CDR2 SYDVKM. CDR3 region: CASRSRLAGYNEQFF. CDR3 coding DNA: TGTGCCAGCAGATCCAGACTAGCGGGCTACAATGAGCAGTTCTTC.

The chain is built from TRBV5-1 and TRBJ2-2, with D possibly TRBD1 on 5 matching bases. Germline CDR1 SGHRS, CDR2 YFSETQ. With 3 bases removed from V and 2 bases from J, the gap between germline ends came to 17 bases. The CDR3 loop spans 17 amino acids. CDR3 loop: CASSSFGYDSNTGELFF. The CDR3 coding sequence is TGCGCCAGCAGCTCCTTCGGGTACGACAGTAACACCGGGGAGCTGTTTTTT.

The chain carries TRBV7-8 and TRBJ1-1; no clear D. The CDR3 length is 12 residues. Between the trimmed V and J ends, which lost 5 bases and 8 bases, there was a span of 12 bases. Germline V gene lookup returns CDR1 SGHVS and CDR2 FQNEAQ. For the CDR3, the DNA is TGTGCCAGCAGCCCCTGGACTGCAGAAGCTTTCTTT. Residues: CASSPWTAEAFF.

This clone was detected only once. The chain combines TRBV19 with TRBJ1-1; D is unclear. Trimming left V 5 bases short and J 5 bases short, with 6 bases between. Germline V gene lookup returns CDR1 LNHDA and CDR2 SQIVND (reference sequence). This CDR3 spans 11 amino acids. CDR3 in amino acids: CASSFRTEAFF. Here the CDR3 DNA reads TGTGCCAGTAGTTTCAGGACTGAAGCTTTCTTT. Combining the CDR3 with reference TRBV19 and TRBJ1-1 gives the whole variable domain DGGITQSPKYLFRKEGQNVTLSCEQNLNHDAMYWYRQDPGQGLRLIYYSQIVNDFQKGDIAEGYSVSREKKESFPLTVTSAQKNPTAFYLCASSFRTEAFFGQGTRLTVV.

The chain carries TRBV20-1 and TRBJ2-5; D is uncertain. This CDR3 comprises 11 residues. From germline, CDR1 is DFQATT and CDR2 SNEGSKA (reference sequence). Trimming left V 4 bases short and J 0 bases short, with 3 bases between. CDR3 loop: CSATNQETQYF. The CDR3, as DNA: TGCAGTGCTACTAACCAAGAGACCCAGTACTTC.

The chain is built from TRBV7-2 and TRBJ2-5, with no clear D. Trimming pared 2 bases from V and 5 bases from J, leaving 6 bases between. Germline values: CDR1 SGHTA, CDR2 FQGNSA. The CDR3 is made up of 12 amino acids. The CDR3 region is CASSLIEETQYF. The CDR3 DNA reads as TGTGCCAGCAGCTTAATTGAGGAGACCCAGTACTTC.

The rearrangement links TRBV5-1 to TRBJ2-2; TRBD2 aligns across 10 bases. Per the germline V gene, CDR1 is SGHRS and CDR2 is YFSETQ. J lost 5 bases, V lost 3 bases, and 4 bases had no gene match. This CDR3 region has 15 residues. The CDR3 loop is CASSSSGSSTGELFF. In nucleotides, the CDR3 is TGCGCCAGCAGCTCTAGCGGGAGTTCAACCGGGGAGCTGTTTTTT.

This chain connects TRBV7-2 to TRBJ2-7; maybe TRBD2 (5 bases). Germline values: CDR1 SGHTA, CDR2 FQGNSA. Trimming removed 2 bases at V and 7 bases at J, with 6 bases between. The CDR3 runs to 11 residues. In nucleotides, the CDR3 is TGTGCCAGCAGCTTATCGGGGGAGCAGTACTTC. The encoded protein is CASSLSGEQYF.

This chain connects TRBV6-1 to TRBJ2-5; TRBD2 aligns across 13 bases. CDR3 length: 17 amino acids. V gave up 4 bases and J gave up 5 bases; unmatched junction bases: 10. Germline V lookup: CDR1 MNHNS, CDR2 SASEGT. CDR3 region: CASSAGPGLAGRETQYF. As DNA, the CDR3 is TGTGCCAGCAGTGCGGGGCCGGGACTAGCGGGAAGGGAGACCCAGTACTTC.

This clone occurred once. V and J are TRBV5-1 and TRBJ2-5; a possible D gene is TRBD1 (7 bases). The CDR3 length is 18 residues. Looked up from germline, CDR1 is SGHRS and CDR2 is YFSETQ. Trimming shortened V by 0 bases and J by 2 bases, and 20 bases separated the two germline ends. Written as DNA, the CDR3 is TGCGCCAGCAGCTTGGAGCAGGGGGGTGTAGGTCATCAAGAGACCCAGTACTTC. It encodes CASSLEQGGVGHQETQYF.

This clone has just one count. V and J are TRBV28 and TRBJ2-1, with 14 bases aligning to TRBD2. This CDR3 has 22 residues. The germline V gene has CDR1 MDHEN and CDR2 SYDVKM. Trimming cost V 5 bases and J 1 base; bases outside gene matches: 19. The CDR3 reads CASSTEDPGLAGVVGSYNEQFF. CDR3 nucleotide sequence: TGTGCCAGCAGTACCGAAGATCCGGGACTAGCGGGAGTAGTAGGGTCCTACAATGAGCAGTTCTTC.

This clone was counted between two and nine times. The genes are TRBV5-1 and TRBJ2-7, with D unresolved. The CDR3 is made up of 11 amino acids. Germline lookup yields CDR1 SGHRS and CDR2 YFSETQ. The ends were cut back, 4 bases at V and 3 bases at J, with 5 bases in the middle. In DNA form, the CDR3 reads TGCGCCAGCAGCGCGGACTACGAGCAGTACTTC. It translates to CASSADYEQYF.

The chain employs TRBV7-2 and TRBJ1-1, with 7 bases identical to TRBD1. CDR3 length equals 15 residues. Trimming took 3 bases from V and 5 from J; bases not matched to a gene: 9. Per the germline V gene, CDR1 is SGHTA and CDR2 is FQGNSA. The CDR3 DNA sequence: TGTGCCAGCAGCTTTGGCCGACAGGGTGGGACTGAAGCTTTCTTT. Translation: CASSFGRQGGTEAFF.

The chain uses TRBV6-1 and TRBJ2-7; 7 bases match TRBD1. The CDR3 contains 14 residues. Germline-derived CDR1 and CDR2 are MNHNS and SASEGT. Germline trimming cut 4 bases from V and 3 bases from J; bases unmatched to any gene: 6. Here the CDR3 reads CASSVGTEDYEQYF. The DNA for the CDR3 is TGTGCCAGCAGTGTAGGGACAGAAGACTACGAGCAGTACTTC.